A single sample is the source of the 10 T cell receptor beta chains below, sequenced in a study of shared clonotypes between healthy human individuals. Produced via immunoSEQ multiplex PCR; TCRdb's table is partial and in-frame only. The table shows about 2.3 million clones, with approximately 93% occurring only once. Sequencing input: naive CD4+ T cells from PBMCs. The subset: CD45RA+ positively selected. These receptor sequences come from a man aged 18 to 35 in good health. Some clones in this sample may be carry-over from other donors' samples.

CDR3 coding DNA: TGTGCCAGCAGCTTCGGACAGGGTCTGGCGCAGTATTTT. Translation gives CASSFGQGLAQYF. V gene TRBV5-4 combines with J gene TRBJ2-3, with TRBD1 matching over 8 bases. The trim removed 2 bases at V and 10 bases at J, leaving 6 bases unmatched. Germline values: CDR1 SGHNT, CDR2 YYREEE (reference sequence). CDR3 length: 13 residues.

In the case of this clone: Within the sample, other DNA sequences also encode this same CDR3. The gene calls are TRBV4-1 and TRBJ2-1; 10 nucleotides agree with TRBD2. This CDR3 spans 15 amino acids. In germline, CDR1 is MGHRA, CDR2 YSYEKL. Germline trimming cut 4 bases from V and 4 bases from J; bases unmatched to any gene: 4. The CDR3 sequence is CASSRGLADYNEQFF. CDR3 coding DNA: TGCGCCAGCAGCCGCGGACTAGCGGATTACAATGAGCAGTTCTTC.

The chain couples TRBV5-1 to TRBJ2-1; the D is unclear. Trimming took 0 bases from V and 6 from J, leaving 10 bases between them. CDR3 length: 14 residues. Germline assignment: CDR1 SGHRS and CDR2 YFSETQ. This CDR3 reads CASSLVAVRNEQFF. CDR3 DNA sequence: TGCGCCAGCAGCTTGGTTGCAGTTCGCAATGAGCAGTTCTTC.

Here the CDR3 DNA reads TGCGCCAGCAGCTTGGCCCGGAAAGGGCCGCGGGATCGTCTCGAGCAGTACTTC. Its protein product is CASSLARKGPRDRLEQYF. The chain uses TRBV5-1 and TRBJ2-7; a weak D match, TRBD2 (6 bases). Trimming pared 0 bases from V and 6 bases from J, leaving 25 bases between. This CDR3 is 18 amino acids long. Per the germline V gene, CDR1 is SGHRS and CDR2 is YFSETQ.

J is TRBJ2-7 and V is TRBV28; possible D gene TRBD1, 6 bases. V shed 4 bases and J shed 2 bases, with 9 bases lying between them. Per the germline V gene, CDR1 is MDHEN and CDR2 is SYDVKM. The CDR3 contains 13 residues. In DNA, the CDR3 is TGTGCCAGCAGTTGGCGACAGGCCTACGAGCAGTACTTC. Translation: CASSWRQAYEQYF.

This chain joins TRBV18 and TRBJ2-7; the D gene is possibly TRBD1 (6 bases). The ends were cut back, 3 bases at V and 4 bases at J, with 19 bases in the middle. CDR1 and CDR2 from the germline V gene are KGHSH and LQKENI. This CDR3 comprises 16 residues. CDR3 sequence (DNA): TGTGCCAGCTCACCGCCGAACCTGGCAGGGGCTTACGAGCAGTACTTC. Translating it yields CASSPPNLAGAYEQYF.

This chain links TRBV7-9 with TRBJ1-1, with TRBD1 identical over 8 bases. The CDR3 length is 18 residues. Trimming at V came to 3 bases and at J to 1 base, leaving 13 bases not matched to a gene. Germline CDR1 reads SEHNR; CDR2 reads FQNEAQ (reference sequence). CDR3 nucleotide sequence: TGTGCCAGCAGCTTTATTCTTCAGGGGGCCTTCCAGAACACTGAAGCTTTCTTT. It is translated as CASSFILQGAFQNTEAFF.

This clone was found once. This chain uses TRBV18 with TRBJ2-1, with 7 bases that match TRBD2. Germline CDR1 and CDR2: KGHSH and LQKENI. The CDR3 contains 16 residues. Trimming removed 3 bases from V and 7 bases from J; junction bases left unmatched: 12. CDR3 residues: CASSPRGTPQPNEQFF. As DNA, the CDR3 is TGTGCCAGCTCACCGCGGGGGACCCCTCAGCCGAATGAGCAGTTCTTC.

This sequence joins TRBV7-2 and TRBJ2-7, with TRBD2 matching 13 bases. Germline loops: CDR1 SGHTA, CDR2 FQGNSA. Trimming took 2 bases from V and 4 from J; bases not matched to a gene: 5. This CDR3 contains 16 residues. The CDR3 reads CASSLTRTSGSYEQYF. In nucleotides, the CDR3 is TGTGCCAGCAGCTTAACTCGGACTAGCGGGAGTTACGAGCAGTACTTC. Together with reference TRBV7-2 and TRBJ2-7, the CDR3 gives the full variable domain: GAGVSQSPSNKVTEKGKDVELRCDPISGHTALYWYRQSLGQGLEFLIYFQGNSAPDKSGLPSDRFSAERTGGSVSTLTIQRTQQEDSAVYLCASSLTRTSGSYEQYFGPGTRLTVT.

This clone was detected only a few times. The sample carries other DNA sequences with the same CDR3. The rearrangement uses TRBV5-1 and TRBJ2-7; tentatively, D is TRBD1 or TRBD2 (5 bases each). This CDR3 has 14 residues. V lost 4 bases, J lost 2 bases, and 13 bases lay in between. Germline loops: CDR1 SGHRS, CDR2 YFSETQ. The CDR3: CASSAGTAAYEQYF. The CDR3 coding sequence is TGCGCCAGCAGCGCCGGGACGGCGGCCTACGAGCAGTACTTC.